One sample yielded the 9 T cell receptor beta chains listed below, sequenced in a study of OX40 agonist ivuxolimab in advanced cancers. The method was immunoSEQ multiplex PCR; TCRdb's version includes in-frame clones alone and lacks a portion of them. The table includes about 69,000 clones, around 91% detected once. The source was CD4+ or CD8+ T cells sorted from blood, collected in a trial of the OX40 agonist ivuxolimab. The receptors were sampled from an adult with an advanced solid tumor such as melanoma, head and neck, liver or kidney cancer.

V usage is TRBV6-6 and J usage is TRBJ1-3; unclear D gene. Germline V gene sequence: CDR1 MNHNY, CDR2 SVGAGI (reference sequence). This CDR3 is built from 11 residues. V lost 7 bases and J 3 bases, leaving 4 bases between the germline ends. The CDR3 here is CASNYGNTIYF. The CDR3 region has the DNA TGTGCCAGCAACTATGGAAACACCATATATTTT.

This chain connects TRBV11-3 to TRBJ2-1; possible D gene TRBD2, 6 bases. V dropped 1 base and J dropped 13 bases, with 11 bases sitting between them. Germline CDR1 is SGHNT and CDR2 is YENEEA. The CDR3 spans 12 residues. CDR3 nucleotides: TGTGCCAGCAGCTTAGTTAGCGGCAGTCAGTTCTTC. This sequence encodes CASSLVSGSQFF.

The chain uses TRBV5-1 and TRBJ2-5, with 8 bases matching TRBD2. The J segment lost 2 bases and the V segment lost 3 bases, leaving 3 bases of the junction unmatched. This CDR3 has 14 residues. Germline CDR1 reads SGHRS; CDR2 reads YFSETQ. The CDR3 reads CASSYTSGQETQYF. DNA of the CDR3: TGCGCCAGCAGCTATACTAGCGGTCAAGAGACCCAGTACTTC.

The chain has TRBV11-3 and TRBJ2-5; 7 bases fit TRBD1. CDR1 SGHNT and CDR2 YENEEA come from the germline V gene. This CDR3 comprises 14 residues. J gave up 5 bases and V 3 bases, and 6 bases lay outside the gene matches. CDR3 in DNA: TGTGCCAGCAGCTTCCGACAGGGAAGCGAGACCCAGTACTTC. Translated: CASSFRQGSETQYF.

The chain links TRBV7-3 to TRBJ1-5, with D maybe TRBD1 (5 bases). V shed 2 bases and J shed 7 bases, with 12 bases lying between them. Germline lookup yields CDR1 SGHTA and CDR2 FQGTGA. The CDR3 is made up of 14 amino acids. The CDR3 reads CASSLAGGDQPQHF. The CDR3 nucleotides are TGTGCCAGCAGCTTAGCCGGGGGGGACCAGCCCCAGCATTTT.

V gene TRBV7-8 combines with J gene TRBJ2-5; D is possibly TRBD2 (12 bases). From germline, CDR1 is SGHVS and CDR2 FQNEAQ. V lost 5 bases, J lost 2 bases, and 30 bases lay in between. This CDR3 is built from 20 residues. CDR3 residues: CASSPAGTGGLAGRQETQYF. The CDR3 nucleotides are TGTGCCAGCAGCCCGGCCGGGACAGGGGGACTAGCGGGTAGGCAAGAGACCCAGTACTTC.

This chain connects TRBV30 to TRBJ1-4; perhaps TRBD1 as D (6 bases). Per the germline V gene, CDR1 is GTSNPN and CDR2 is SVGIG (reference sequence). The CDR3 runs to 14 residues. Trimming stripped 6 bases from V and 7 bases from J, with 18 bases between. The CDR3 DNA follows: TGTGCCTGTATGAACAGGGTTCTCGGTGAAAAACTGTTTTTT. It translates to CACMNRVLGEKLFF.

There are a few counts of this clone. The chain joins TRBV11-3 to TRBJ2-6; a possible D gene is TRBD1 (5 bases). CDR3 length: 15 residues. The ends were cut back, 4 bases at V and 2 bases at J, with 9 bases in the middle. Germline assignment: CDR1 SGHNT and CDR2 YENEEA. For the CDR3, the DNA is TGTGCCAGCAGCTACAGGACAACTGGGGCCAACGTCCTGACTTTC. Translation: CASSYRTTGANVLTF.

The chain combines TRBV15 with TRBJ1-3; weak D call: TRBD1 (6 bases). The germline V gene encodes CDR1 LNHNV and CDR2 YYDKDF (reference sequence). The V gene lost 1 base and the J gene lost 2 bases, with 9 bases spanning the gap. The CDR3 is 15 residues long. As DNA, the CDR3 is TGTGCCACCAGCAGAGTTGGGGGCCCTGGAAACACCATATATTTT. Its protein product is CATSRVGGPGNTIYF.